This passage covers 5 T cell receptor beta chains from one sample sequenced in a study of T cell changes during pregnancy in multiple sclerosis. The table came from immunoSEQ multiplex PCR; TCRdb's copy has only in-frame clones and leaves some out. Among 60,000 to 65,000 clones listed, approximately 92% were seen once. Sample: peripheral blood, taken in the second trimester of pregnancy. All receptors derive from a female donor in good health, enrolled as a control in a pregnancy study.

The chain combines TRBV11-3 with TRBJ1-2; TRBD1 is a possible D gene (6 bases). Germline CDR1 SGHNT, CDR2 YENEEA. The CDR3 spans 10 residues. With 11 bases removed from V and 8 bases from J, the gap between germline ends came to 12 bases. CDR3 region: CAAWDKGYTF. The DNA of the CDR3 is TGTGCCGCGTGGGACAAGGGCTACACCTTC.

The chain is built from TRBV9 and TRBJ1-1; D is perhaps TRBD1 (5 bases). This CDR3 has 14 amino acids. V was cut by 4 bases and J by 3 bases, with 13 bases left in between. Germline loops: CDR1 SGDLS, CDR2 YYNGEE. As DNA, the CDR3 is TGTGCCAGCAGCTACGACAGTTCGGACACTGAAGCTTTCTTT. Translated: CASSYDSSDTEAFF.

V and J are TRBV5-4 and TRBJ1-2; D remains ambiguous. V lost 0 bases, J lost 8 bases, and 17 bases lay in between. Germline V gives CDR1 SGHNT, CDR2 YYREEE (reference sequence). This CDR3 is 15 amino acids long. The chain's CDR3 is CASSLVYAPERGYTF. The CDR3 DNA reads as TGTGCCAGCAGCTTGGTTTACGCACCCGAGAGGGGCTACACCTTC.

The V call is TRBV5-6, the J call TRBJ1-1; no firm D call. Trimming left V 0 bases short and J 2 bases short, with 5 bases between. CDR1 is SGHDT, CDR2 YYEEEE, per germline. The CDR3 length is 13 residues. CDR3: CASSLAGNTEAFF. CDR3 sequence (DNA): TGTGCCAGCAGCTTGGCAGGCAACACTGAAGCTTTCTTT.

This clone is a singleton in its sample. The chain uses TRBV28 and TRBJ1-3; weak D call: TRBD1 (6 bases). V was cut by 5 bases and J by 5 bases, with 13 bases left in between. The CDR3 extends over 14 amino acids. CDR1 is MDHEN, CDR2 SYDVKM, per germline. The CDR3 loop is CASSPTDSRNTIYF. The CDR3 region has the DNA TGTGCCAGCAGTCCCACGGACAGTAGAAACACCATATATTTT. Together with reference TRBV28 and TRBJ1-3, the CDR3 gives the full variable domain: DVKVTQSSRYLVKRTGEKVFLECVQDMDHENMFWYRQDPGLGLRLIYFSYDVKMKEKGDIPEGYSVSREKKERFSLILESASTNQTSMYLCASSPTDSRNTIYFGEGSWLTVV.